This note documents a single T cell receptor beta chain sequence. This sample also contains other DNA sequences that code for the same CDR3. V was shortened by 6 bases and J by 4 bases, with 4 bases between the two germline ends. This CDR3 region has 11 residues. Germline V gene data show CDR1 as MDHEN and CDR2 as SYDVKM. The table came from immunoSEQ multiplex PCR; TCRdb's copy has only in-frame clones and leaves some out. The profile shows hundreds of thousands of clones, roughly nine tenths of them singletons. The data are from a study of blood T cell repertoires in COVID-19. The sample comprised PBMCs or T cells enriched from blood (not recorded which). The TCR originated in a woman between 18 and 29 years old who had recovered from COVID-19. J is TRBJ1-5 and V is TRBV28; no firm D call. This CDR3 is CASSRNQPQHF. The CDR3 DNA sequence: TGTGCCAGCAGCCGGAATCAGCCCCAGCATTTT.